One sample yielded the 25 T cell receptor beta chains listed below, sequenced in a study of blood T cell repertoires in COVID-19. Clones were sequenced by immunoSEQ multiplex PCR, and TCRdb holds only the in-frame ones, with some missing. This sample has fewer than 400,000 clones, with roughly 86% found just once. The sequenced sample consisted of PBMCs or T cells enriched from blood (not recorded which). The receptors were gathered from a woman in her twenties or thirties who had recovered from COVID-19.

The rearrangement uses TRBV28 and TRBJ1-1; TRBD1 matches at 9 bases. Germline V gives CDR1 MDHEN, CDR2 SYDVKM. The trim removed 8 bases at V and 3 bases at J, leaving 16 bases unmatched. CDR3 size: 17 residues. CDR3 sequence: CASHSPGQGGRDTEAFF. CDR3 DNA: TGTGCCAGCCACTCCCCGGGACAGGGAGGGAGGGACACTGAAGCTTTCTTT. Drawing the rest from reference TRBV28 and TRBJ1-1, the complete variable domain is DVKVTQSSRYLVKRTGEKVFLECVQDMDHENMFWYRQDPGLGLRLIYFSYDVKMKEKGDIPEGYSVSREKKERFSLILESASTNQTSMYLCASHSPGQGGRDTEAFFGQGTRLTVV.

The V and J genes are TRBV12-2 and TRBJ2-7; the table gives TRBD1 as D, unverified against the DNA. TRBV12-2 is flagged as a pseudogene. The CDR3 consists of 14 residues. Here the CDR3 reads CASRSGTGGNEQYF. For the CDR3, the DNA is TGTGCAAGTCGCTCTGGGACAGGGGGCAACGAGCAGTACTTC.

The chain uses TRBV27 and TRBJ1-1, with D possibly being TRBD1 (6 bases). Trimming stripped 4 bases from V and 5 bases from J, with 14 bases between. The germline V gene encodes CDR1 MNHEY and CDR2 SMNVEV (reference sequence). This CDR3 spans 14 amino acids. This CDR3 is CASSSLQGGTEAFF. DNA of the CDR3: TGTGCCAGCAGTTCCCTACAGGGTGGGACTGAAGCTTTCTTT.

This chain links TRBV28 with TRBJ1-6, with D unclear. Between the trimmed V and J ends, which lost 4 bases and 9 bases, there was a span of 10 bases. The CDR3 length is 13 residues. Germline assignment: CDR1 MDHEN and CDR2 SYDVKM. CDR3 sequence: CASSSGRFSPLHF. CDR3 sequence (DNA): TGTGCCAGCAGTTCCGGGAGATTTTCACCCCTCCACTTT. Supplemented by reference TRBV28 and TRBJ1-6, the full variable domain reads DVKVTQSSRYLVKRTGEKVFLECVQDMDHENMFWYRQDPGLGLRLIYFSYDVKMKEKGDIPEGYSVSREKKERFSLILESASTNQTSMYLCASSSGRFSPLHFGNGTRLTVT.

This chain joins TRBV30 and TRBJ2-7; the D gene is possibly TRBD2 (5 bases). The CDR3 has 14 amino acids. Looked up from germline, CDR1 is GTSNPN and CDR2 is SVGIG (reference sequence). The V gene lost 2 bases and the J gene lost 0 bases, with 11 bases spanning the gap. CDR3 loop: CAWSLSAASYEQYF. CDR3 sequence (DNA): TGTGCCTGGAGTCTTTCAGCGGCCTCCTACGAGCAGTACTTC.

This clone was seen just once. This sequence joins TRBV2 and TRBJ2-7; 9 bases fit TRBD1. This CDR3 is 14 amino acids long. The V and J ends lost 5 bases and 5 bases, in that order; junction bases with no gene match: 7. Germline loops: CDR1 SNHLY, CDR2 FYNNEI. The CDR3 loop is CASSWDRVDHEQYF. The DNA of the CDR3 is TGTGCCAGCAGTTGGGACAGGGTGGACCACGAGCAGTACTTC.

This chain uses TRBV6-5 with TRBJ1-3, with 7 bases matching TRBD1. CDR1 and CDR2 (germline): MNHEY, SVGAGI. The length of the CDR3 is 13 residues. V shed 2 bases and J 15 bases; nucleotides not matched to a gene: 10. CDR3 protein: CASSYGTEDTPYF. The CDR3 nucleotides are TGTGCCAGCAGTTACGGGACAGAAGACACCCCATATTTT.

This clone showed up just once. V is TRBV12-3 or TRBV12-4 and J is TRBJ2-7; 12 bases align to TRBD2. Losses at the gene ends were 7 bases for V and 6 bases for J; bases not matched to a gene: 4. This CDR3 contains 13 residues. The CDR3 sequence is CASTLAGGSEQYF. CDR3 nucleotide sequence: TGTGCCAGCACCCTAGCGGGGGGGAGCGAGCAGTACTTC.

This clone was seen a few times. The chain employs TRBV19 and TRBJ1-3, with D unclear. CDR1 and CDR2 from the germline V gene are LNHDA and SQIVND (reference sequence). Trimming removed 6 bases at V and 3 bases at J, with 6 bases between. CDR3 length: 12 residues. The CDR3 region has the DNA TGTGCCAGTAGCCCAATTGGAAACACCATATATTTT. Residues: CASSPIGNTIYF.

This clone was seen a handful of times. The CDR3: CASSFGGIGYTF. The CDR3 DNA reads TGTGCCAGCAGTTTCGGAGGGATCGGCTACACCTTC. This chain connects TRBV12-3 or TRBV12-4 to TRBJ1-2; no clear D gene. This CDR3 comprises 12 residues. Trimming left V 3 bases short and J 8 bases short, with 10 bases between.

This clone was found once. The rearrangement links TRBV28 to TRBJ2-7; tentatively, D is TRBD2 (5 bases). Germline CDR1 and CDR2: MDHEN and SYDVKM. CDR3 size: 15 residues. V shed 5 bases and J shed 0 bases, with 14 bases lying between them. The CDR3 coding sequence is TGTGCCAGCAGTCCCCCGGGGAGTGCCTCCTACGAGCAGTACTTC. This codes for CASSPPGSASYEQYF.

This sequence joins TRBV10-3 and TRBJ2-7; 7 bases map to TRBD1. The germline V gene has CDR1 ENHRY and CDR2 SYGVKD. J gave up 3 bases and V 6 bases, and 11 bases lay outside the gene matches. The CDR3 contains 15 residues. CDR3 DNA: TGTGCCATCAGCCCCGGACAGGACCAAGTCTACGAGCAGTACTTC. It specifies CAISPGQDQVYEQYF.

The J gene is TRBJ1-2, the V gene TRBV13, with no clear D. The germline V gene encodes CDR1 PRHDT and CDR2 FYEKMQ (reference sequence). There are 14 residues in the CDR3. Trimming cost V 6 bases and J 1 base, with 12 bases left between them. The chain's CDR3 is CASRSGGGNYGYTF. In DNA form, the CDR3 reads TGTGCCAGCAGATCGGGAGGCGGTAACTATGGCTACACCTTC.

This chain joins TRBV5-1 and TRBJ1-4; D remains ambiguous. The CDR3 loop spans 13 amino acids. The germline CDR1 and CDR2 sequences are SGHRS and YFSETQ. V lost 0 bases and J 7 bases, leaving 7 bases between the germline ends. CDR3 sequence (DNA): TGCGCCAGCAGCTTGGGGGCGGGTGAAAAACTGTTTTTT. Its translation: CASSLGAGEKLFF.

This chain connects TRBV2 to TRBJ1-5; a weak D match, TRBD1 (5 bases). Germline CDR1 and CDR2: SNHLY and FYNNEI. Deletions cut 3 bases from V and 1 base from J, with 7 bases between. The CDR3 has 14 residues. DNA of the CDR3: TGTGCCAGCAGTGAGTCAGGGAGCAATCAGCCCCAGCATTTT. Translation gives CASSESGSNQPQHF.

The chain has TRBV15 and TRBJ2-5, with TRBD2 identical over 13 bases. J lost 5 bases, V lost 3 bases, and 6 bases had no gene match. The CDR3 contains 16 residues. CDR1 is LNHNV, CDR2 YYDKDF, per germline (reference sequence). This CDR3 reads CATSRSGLAGPETQYF. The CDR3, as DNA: TGTGCCACCAGCAGGTCGGGACTAGCGGGACCCGAGACCCAGTACTTC.

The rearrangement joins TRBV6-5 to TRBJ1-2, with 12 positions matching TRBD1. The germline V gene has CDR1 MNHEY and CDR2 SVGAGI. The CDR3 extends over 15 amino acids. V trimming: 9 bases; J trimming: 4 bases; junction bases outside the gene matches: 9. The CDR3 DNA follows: TGTGCCAGTGCCCAACCGGGACAGGGGGCCTATGGCTACACCTTC. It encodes CASAQPGQGAYGYTF.

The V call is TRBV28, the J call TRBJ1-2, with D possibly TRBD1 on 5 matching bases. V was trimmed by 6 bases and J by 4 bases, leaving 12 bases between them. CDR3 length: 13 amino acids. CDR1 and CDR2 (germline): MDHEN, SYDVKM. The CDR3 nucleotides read TGTGCCAGCAGCCACAGGCATTCCTATGGCTACACCTTC. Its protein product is CASSHRHSYGYTF.

This CDR3 is CAFGQGGRETQYF. In nucleotides, the CDR3 is TGTGCCTTTGGACAGGGAGGGCGAGAGACCCAGTACTTC. This chain joins TRBV30 and TRBJ2-5; a weak D match, TRBD1 (8 bases). V was cut by 7 bases and J by 4 bases, with 16 bases left in between. CDR1 and CDR2 from the germline V gene are GTSNPN and SVGIG (reference sequence). This CDR3 is 13 amino acids long.

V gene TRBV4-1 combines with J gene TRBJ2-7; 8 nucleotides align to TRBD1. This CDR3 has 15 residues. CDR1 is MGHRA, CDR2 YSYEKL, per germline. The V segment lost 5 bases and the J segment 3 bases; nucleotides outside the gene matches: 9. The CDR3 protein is CASSYDRGSLYEQYF. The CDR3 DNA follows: TGCGCCAGCAGCTATGACAGGGGTTCCCTCTACGAGCAGTACTTC.

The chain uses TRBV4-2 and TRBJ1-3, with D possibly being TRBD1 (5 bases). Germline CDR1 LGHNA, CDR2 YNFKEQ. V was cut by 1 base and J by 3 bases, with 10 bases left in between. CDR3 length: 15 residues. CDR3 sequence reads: CASSQVGEFGNTIYF. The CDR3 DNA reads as TGTGCCAGCAGCCAAGTAGGGGAATTTGGAAACACCATATATTTT.

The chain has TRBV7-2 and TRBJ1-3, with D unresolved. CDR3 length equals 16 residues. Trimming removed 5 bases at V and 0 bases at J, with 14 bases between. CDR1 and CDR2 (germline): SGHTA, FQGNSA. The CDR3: CASSALQLPSGNTIYF. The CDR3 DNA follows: TGTGCCAGCAGCGCCCTACAGTTACCCTCTGGAAACACCATATATTTT.

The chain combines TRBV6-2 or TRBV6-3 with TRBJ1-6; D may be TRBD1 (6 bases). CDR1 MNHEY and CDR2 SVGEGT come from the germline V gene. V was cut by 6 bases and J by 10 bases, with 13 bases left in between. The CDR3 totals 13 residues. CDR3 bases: TGTGCCAGCAGCTCTGGACAGCTGTCACCCCTCCACTTT. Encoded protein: CASSSGQLSPLHF.

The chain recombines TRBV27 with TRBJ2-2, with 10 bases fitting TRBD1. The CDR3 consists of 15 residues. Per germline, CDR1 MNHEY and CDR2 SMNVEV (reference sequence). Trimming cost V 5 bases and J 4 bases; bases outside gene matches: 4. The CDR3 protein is CASSQDRGRTGELFF. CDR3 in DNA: TGTGCCAGCAGTCAAGACAGGGGGCGCACCGGGGAGCTGTTTTTT.

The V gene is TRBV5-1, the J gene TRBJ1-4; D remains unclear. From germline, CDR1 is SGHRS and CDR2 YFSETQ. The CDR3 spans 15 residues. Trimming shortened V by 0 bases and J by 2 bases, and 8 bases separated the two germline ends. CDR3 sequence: CASSLGGSTNEKLFF. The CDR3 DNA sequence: TGCGCCAGCAGCTTGGGAGGGTCTACTAATGAAAAACTGTTTTTT.